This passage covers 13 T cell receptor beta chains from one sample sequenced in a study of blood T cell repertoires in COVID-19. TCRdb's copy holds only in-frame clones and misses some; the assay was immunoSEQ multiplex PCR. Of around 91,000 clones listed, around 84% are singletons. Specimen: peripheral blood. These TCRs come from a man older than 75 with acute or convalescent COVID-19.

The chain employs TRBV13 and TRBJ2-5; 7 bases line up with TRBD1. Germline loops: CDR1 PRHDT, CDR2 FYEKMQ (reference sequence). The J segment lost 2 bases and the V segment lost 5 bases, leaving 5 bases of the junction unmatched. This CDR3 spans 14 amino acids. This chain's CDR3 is CASSRGTAQETQYF. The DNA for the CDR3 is TGTGCCAGCAGCCGTGGGACAGCGCAAGAGACCCAGTACTTC.

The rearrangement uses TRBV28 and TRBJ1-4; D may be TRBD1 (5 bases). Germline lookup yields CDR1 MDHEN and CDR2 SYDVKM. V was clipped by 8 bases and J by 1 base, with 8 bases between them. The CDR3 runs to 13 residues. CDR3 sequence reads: CASGGGTNEKLFF. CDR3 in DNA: TGTGCCAGCGGGGGGGGAACTAATGAAAAACTGTTTTTT.

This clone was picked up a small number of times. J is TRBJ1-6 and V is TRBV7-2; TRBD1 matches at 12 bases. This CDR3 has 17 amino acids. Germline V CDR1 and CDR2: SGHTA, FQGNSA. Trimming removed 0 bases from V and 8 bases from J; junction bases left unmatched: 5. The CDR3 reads CASSLAGTGGAYSPLHF. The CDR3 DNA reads TGTGCCAGCAGCTTAGCCGGGACAGGGGGCGCTTATTCACCCCTCCACTTT.

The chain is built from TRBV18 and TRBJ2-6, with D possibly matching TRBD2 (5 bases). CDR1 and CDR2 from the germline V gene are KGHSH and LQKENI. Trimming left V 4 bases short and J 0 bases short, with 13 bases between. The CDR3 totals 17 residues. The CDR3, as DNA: TGTGCCAGCTCACACTTCAAGAGGGCCTCTGGGGCCAACGTCCTGACTTTC. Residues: CASSHFKRASGANVLTF.

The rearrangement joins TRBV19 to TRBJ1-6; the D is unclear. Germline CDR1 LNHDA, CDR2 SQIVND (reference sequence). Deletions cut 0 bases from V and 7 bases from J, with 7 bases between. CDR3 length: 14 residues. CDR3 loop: CASSIENRNSPLHF. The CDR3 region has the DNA TGTGCCAGTAGTATAGAGAACAGAAATTCACCCCTCCACTTT.

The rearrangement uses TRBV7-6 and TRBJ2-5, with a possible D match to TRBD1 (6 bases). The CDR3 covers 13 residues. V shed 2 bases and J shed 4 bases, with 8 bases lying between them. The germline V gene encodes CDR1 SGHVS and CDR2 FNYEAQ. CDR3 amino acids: CASSLIGGETQYF. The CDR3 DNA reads TGTGCCAGCAGCTTAATAGGGGGAGAGACCCAGTACTTC.

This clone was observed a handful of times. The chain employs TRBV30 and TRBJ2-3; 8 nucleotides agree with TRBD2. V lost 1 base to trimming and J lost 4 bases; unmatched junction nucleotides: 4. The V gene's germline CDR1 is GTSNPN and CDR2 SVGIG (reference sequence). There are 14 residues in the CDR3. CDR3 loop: CAWSGAGDADTQYF. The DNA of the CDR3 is TGTGCCTGGAGTGGAGCGGGAGATGCAGATACGCAGTATTTT.

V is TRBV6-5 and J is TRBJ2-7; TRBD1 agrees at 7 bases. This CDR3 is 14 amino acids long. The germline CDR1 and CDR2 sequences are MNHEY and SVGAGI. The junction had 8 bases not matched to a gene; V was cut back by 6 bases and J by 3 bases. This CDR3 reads CASSRGQADYEQYF. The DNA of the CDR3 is TGTGCCAGCAGCCGTGGACAGGCAGACTACGAGCAGTACTTC.

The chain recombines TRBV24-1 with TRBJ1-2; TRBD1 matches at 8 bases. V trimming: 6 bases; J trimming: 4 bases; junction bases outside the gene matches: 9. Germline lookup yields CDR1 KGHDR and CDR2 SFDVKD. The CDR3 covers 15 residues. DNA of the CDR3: TGTGCCACCAGTCCCCGGACAGGGCCGGCCTATGGCTACACCTTC. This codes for CATSPRTGPAYGYTF.

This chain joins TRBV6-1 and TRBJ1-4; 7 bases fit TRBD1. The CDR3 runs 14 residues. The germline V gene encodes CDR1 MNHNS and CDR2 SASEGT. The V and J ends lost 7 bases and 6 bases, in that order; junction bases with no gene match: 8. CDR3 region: CASTPTGPDEKLFF. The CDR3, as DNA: TGTGCCAGCACCCCGACAGGGCCAGATGAAAAACTGTTTTTT.

CDR3 nucleotides: TGCAGTGCCCCTGACACTGAAGCTTTCTTT. This encodes CSAPDTEAFF. The chain joins TRBV20-1 to TRBJ1-1; no clear D gene. Germline V gene lookup returns CDR1 DFQATT and CDR2 SNEGSKA (reference sequence). V was trimmed by 6 bases and J by 3 bases, leaving 5 bases between them. This CDR3 comprises 10 residues.

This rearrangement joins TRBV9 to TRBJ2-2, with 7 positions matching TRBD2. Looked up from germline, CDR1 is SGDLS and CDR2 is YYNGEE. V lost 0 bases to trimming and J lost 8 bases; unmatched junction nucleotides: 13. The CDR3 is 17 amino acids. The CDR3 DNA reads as TGTGCCAGCAGCGTAGTACCCCGACTAGCCGAGGGGGGGGAGCTGTTTTTT. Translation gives CASSVVPRLAEGGELFF.

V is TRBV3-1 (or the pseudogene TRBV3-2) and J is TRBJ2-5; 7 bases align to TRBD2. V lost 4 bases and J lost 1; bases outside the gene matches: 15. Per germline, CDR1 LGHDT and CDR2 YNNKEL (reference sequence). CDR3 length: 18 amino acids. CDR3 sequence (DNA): TGTGCCAGCAGCCCCAGAGGTGGGGGGAGGGTAGGCCAAGAGACCCAGTACTTC. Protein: CASSPRGGGRVGQETQYF.